The present entry profiles one T cell receptor (beta chain) with its context. This entry comes from a study of cytomegalovirus exposure and HLA in healthy donors. Germline V gene sequence: CDR1 SGHTA, CDR2 FQGTGA. V lost 1 base, J lost 6 bases, and 0 bases stayed unmatched. There are 13 residues in the CDR3. Use of 60 Vbeta and 13 Jbeta primers characterized the PCR. TCRdb keeps only in-frame clones here, not all; method: immunoSEQ multiplex PCR. The sample comprises around 190,000 clones, roughly 85% of which are singletons, and approximately 0.7% rests with the top ten. Specimen: PBMCs. The source of this sequence is a middle-aged woman in good health and CMV-seronegative. The rearrangement links TRBV7-3 to TRBJ1-2, with 9 bases that match TRBD1. The DNA for the CDR3 is TGTGCCAGCAGCTTAAACAGGGGGCATGGCTACACCTTC. It specifies CASSLNRGHGYTF. Full variable domain (outside the CDR3, taken from reference TRBV7-3 and TRBJ1-2): GAGVSQTPSNKVTEKGKYVELRCDPISGHTALYWYRQSLGQGPEFLIYFQGTGAADDSGLPNDRFFAVRPEGSVSTLKIQRTERGDSAVYLCASSLNRGHGYTFGSGTRLTVV.